Listed below are T cell receptor beta chains from one sample, sequenced in a study of cytomegalovirus exposure and HLA in healthy donors. The data were produced by immunoSEQ multiplex PCR, yet TCRdb's version contains in-frame clones alone and is incomplete. Of some 150,000 clones in the sample, 64% were seen once. Sample: PBMCs. These TCRs come from a woman in her 30s in good health and CMV-seropositive. CDR3s include the opening cysteine and the closing phenylalanine or tryptophan. A D gene is named only where the DNA matches it firmly. Where a row states a size, it is once, few, many or the class of an expanded clone; other rows omit it.

clone_size j_call v_call d_call cdr3_length cdr3_aa cdr3_nt
- TRBJ2-5 TRBV29-1 TRBD1 14 CSVVGTGRSETQYF TGCAGCGTTGTGGGGACAGGGAGATCAGAGACCCAGTACTTC
- TRBJ2-3 TRBV6-1 - 13 CASSRQGTDTQYF TGTGCCAGCAGTAGACAGGGCACAGATACGCAGTATTTT
few TRBJ2-5 TRBV2 - 13 CASSAREGETQYF TGTGCCAGCAGTGCCAGGGAAGGGGAGACCCAGTACTTC
- TRBJ2-2 TRBV19 TRBD2 18 CASSSSIGGRRRTGELFF TGTGCCAGCAGCTCCAGTATTGGCGGGAGGAGGCGTACCGGGGAGCTGTTTTTT
- TRBJ2-7 TRBV2 - 12 CASSPAPPQEYF TGTGCCAGCAGTCCCGCACCTCCCCAGGAGTACTTC
few TRBJ1-1 TRBV9 TRBD1 13 CASSETGGTEAFF TGTGCCAGCAGCGAGACAGGGGGCACTGAAGCTTTCTTT
few TRBJ1-1 TRBV2 - 12 CASSRGLVEAFF TGTGCCAGCAGTCGGGGGTTGGTTGAAGCTTTCTTT
once TRBJ2-5 TRBV4-2 TRBD2 16 CASSQGGSGRRETQYF TGTGCCAGCAGCCAAGGAGGTAGCGGGAGGAGGGAGACCCAGTACTTC
- TRBJ1-2 TRBV27 - 13 CASSNPGDYGYTF TGTGCCAGCAGCAACCCCGGGGACTATGGCTACACCTTC
- TRBJ2-7 TRBV2 TRBD1 14 CASSARTGVGEQYF TGTGCCAGCAGTGCCCGGACAGGTGTTGGCGAGCAGTACTTC
few TRBJ2-7 TRBV6-1 TRBD1 15 CASSDETGGSYEQYF TGTGCCAGCAGTGATGAGACAGGGGGCTCCTACGAGCAGTACTTC
few TRBJ1-6 TRBV7-2 - 11 CASSPGLSLHF TGTGCCAGCAGCCCAGGACTTTCCCTCCACTTT
- TRBJ1-3 TRBV4-1 - 15 CASSPGESSGNTIYF TGCGCCAGCAGCCCAGGGGAGAGCTCTGGAAACACCATATATTTT
- TRBJ2-3 TRBV4-1 - 14 CASSPRTGLDTQYF TGCGCCAGCAGCCCCCGGACTGGGTTAGATACGCAGTATTTT
few TRBJ1-2 TRBV30 - 13 CAWSVQTNYGYTF TGTGCCTGGAGTGTACAGACTAACTATGGCTACACCTTC
- TRBJ2-1 TRBV4-1 - 12 CASSHISGEQFF TGCGCCAGCAGCCATATCTCCGGGGAGCAGTTCTTC
- TRBJ1-2 TRBV5-6 TRBD1 14 CASSSRGTDGGYTF TGTGCCAGCAGCTCCCGTGGGACAGACGGTGGCTACACCTTC
- TRBJ1-1 TRBV25-1 - 12 CASSQRGTEAFF TGTGCCAGCAGTCAACGGGGGACTGAAGCTTTCTTT
- TRBJ2-7 TRBV6-5 TRBD1 16 CASSYSATGGFYEQYF TGTGCCAGCAGTTACTCGGCAACAGGGGGGTTTTACGAGCAGTACTTC
few TRBJ1-6 TRBV6-6 - 16 CASSYAGVGNNSPLHF TGTGCCAGCAGTTACGCGGGGGTCGGGAATAATTCACCCCTCCACTTT
once TRBJ2-5 TRBV2 - 12 CASSYSQETQYF TGTGCCAGCAGTTACAGCCAAGAGACCCAGTACTTC
- TRBJ1-4 TRBV30 - 13 CAWSGGWGEKLFF TGTGCCTGGAGTGGAGGTTGGGGCGAAAAACTGTTTTTT
- TRBJ2-1 TRBV6-6 - 12 CASSPFNNEQFF TGTGCCAGCAGTCCCTTTAACAATGAGCAGTTCTTC
- TRBJ1-4 TRBV5-1 - 17 CASSLELPGATNEKLFF TGCGCCAGCAGCTTGGAGCTACCGGGAGCAACTAATGAAAAACTGTTTTTT
- TRBJ1-2 TRBV15 TRBD1 15 CATSRGGQPDYGYTF TGTGCCACCAGCAGAGGGGGACAGCCTGACTATGGCTACACCTTC
- TRBJ2-5 TRBV30 - 14 CAWSRVMGGETQYF TGTGCCTGGTCCAGGGTTATGGGGGGAGAGACCCAGTACTTC
- TRBJ2-3 TRBV30 - 14 CAWSVGLGEDTQYF TGTGCCTGGAGCGTGGGACTCGGGGAAGATACGCAGTATTTT
few TRBJ2-2 TRBV27 - 14 CASSLIQGSGELFF TGTGCCAGCAGTCTTATACAGGGCTCCGGGGAGCTGTTTTTT
- TRBJ1-4 TRBV14 - 17 CASSQDERGRRREKLFF TGTGCCAGCAGCCAAGATGAAAGAGGGCGGAGGAGAGAAAAACTGTTTTTT
once TRBJ1-2 TRBV19 - 15 CASSIRNTANYGYTF TGTGCCAGTAGTATCCGGAATACAGCTAACTATGGCTACACCTTC
- TRBJ2-1 TRBV2 - 12 CASGLDRGEQFF TGTGCCAGCGGACTCGATCGGGGTGAGCAGTTCTTC
- TRBJ2-1 TRBV9 TRBD2 15 CASSANSGPYNEQFF TGTGCCAGCAGCGCCAATAGCGGGCCTTACAATGAGCAGTTCTTC
- TRBJ2-2 TRBV4-2 TRBD2 17 CASSQGGGAVVTGELFF TGTGCCAGCAGCCAAGGCGGGGGGGCGGTAGTCACCGGGGAGCTGTTTTTT
once TRBJ2-7 TRBV28 - 14 CASRNDRPGYEQYF TGTGCCAGCAGGAACGACAGGCCGGGTTACGAGCAGTACTTC
- TRBJ2-7 TRBV10-3 - 16 CAISDGLAANSYEQYF TGTGCCATCAGTGATGGGCTAGCTGCTAACTCCTACGAGCAGTACTTC
- TRBJ1-5 TRBV10-3 - 13 CATQNGTLQPQHF TGTGCCACGCAGAACGGGACACTTCAGCCCCAGCATTTT
- TRBJ1-1 TRBV11-3 - 16 CASSLVSPGGNTEAFF TGTGCCAGCAGCTTAGTTTCCCCCGGAGGGAACACTGAAGCTTTCTTT